The 13 T cell receptor beta chains in this list originate from one sample, sequenced in a study of T cells in Graves' hyperthyroidism and ophthalmopathy. What was amplified from RNA transcripts were TCR beta CDR3 regions. HTBI primers were used for first-round RT-PCR of the TCR CDR3. TCRdb re-derived calls from the multiplex PCR reads in MiXCR, one entry per CDR3 protein. The sample holds about 300,000 distinct CDR3 sequences; more than 10% are singletons and the top ten take more than 7.5%. Source material: blood. The origin of the receptors is a woman aged 25 to 45 with Graves' hyperthyroidism that later progressed to Graves' ophthalmopathy.

The chain carries TRBV4-3 and TRBJ2-5; D tentatively reads TRBD1 or TRBD2 (5 bases each). CDR3 length: 16 residues. CDR1 and CDR2 from the germline V gene are LGHNA and YSLEER. The V end was cut by 0 bases, the J end by 4 bases, with 15 bases between. The CDR3 DNA is TGCGCCAGCAGCCAAGATGGGACCCTGGGGTCAGAGACCCAGTACTTC. This encodes CASSQDGTLGSETQYF.

This clonotype was detected ten times or more. The V and J genes are TRBV2 and TRBJ1-4; 10 bases map to TRBD1. From germline, CDR1 is SNHLY and CDR2 FYNNEI. This CDR3 is 14 amino acids long. Trimming cost V 6 bases and J 6 bases; bases outside gene matches: 4. In DNA form, the CDR3 reads TGTGCCAGCAGGACAGGGGGCTATGATGAAAAACTGTTTTTT. This gives the protein CASRTGGYDEKLFF.

This clonotype showed up just a few times. The chain is built from TRBV7-3 and TRBJ2-1; 11 nucleotides line up with TRBD1. The CDR3 runs to 14 residues. The germline V gene has CDR1 SGHTA and CDR2 FQGTGA. The V segment lost 4 bases and the J segment 8 bases; nucleotides outside the gene matches: 4. This CDR3 is CASSSMGQGDEQFF. In DNA, the CDR3 is TGTGCCAGCAGCTCCATGGGACAGGGGGATGAGCAGTTCTTC.

This clonotype has a count of ten or more. The chain carries TRBV20-1 and TRBJ2-3; D is unresolved. Trimming cost V 5 bases and J 3 bases, with 18 bases left between them. CDR3 length: 15 residues. Germline loops: CDR1 DFQATT, CDR2 SNEGSKA (reference sequence). This chain's CDR3 is CSAPSPRTITDTQYF. The CDR3 DNA reads TGCAGTGCTCCGTCACCGAGGACCATTACAGATACGCAGTATTTT.

This chain links TRBV5-8 with TRBJ1-2; no clear D. The CDR3 totals 11 residues. Looked up from germline, CDR1 is SGHTS and CDR2 is YDEGEE. Trimming removed 6 bases at V and 1 base at J, with 4 bases between. CDR3 nucleotide sequence: TGTGCCAGCAACGTTAACTATGGCTACACCTTC. It translates to CASNVNYGYTF.

The rearrangement uses TRBV28 and TRBJ2-5; TRBD2 matches 12 bases. This CDR3 is built from 17 residues. CDR1 and CDR2 (germline): MDHEN, SYDVKM. The V and J ends lost 6 bases and 5 bases, in that order; junction bases with no gene match: 13. Here the CDR3 DNA reads TGTGCCAGCAGCCCGGGACTAGCGGGCTGGGGACGGGAGACCCAGTACTTC. This codes for CASSPGLAGWGRETQYF.

The gene calls are TRBV24-1 and TRBJ2-5, with 12 bases fitting TRBD1. Germline lookup yields CDR1 KGHDR and CDR2 SFDVKD. J lost 4 bases, V lost 7 bases, and 15 bases had no gene match. This CDR3 comprises 18 residues. The CDR3 is CATRPSPGQGAKGETQYF. The CDR3 coding sequence is TGTGCCACCAGACCCTCCCCGGGACAGGGGGCAAAGGGAGAGACCCAGTACTTC.

This clonotype was counted at least ten times. This chain connects TRBV2 to TRBJ2-7; the D gene is possibly TRBD1 (6 bases). The V and J ends lost 1 base and 4 bases respectively, with 14 bases between them. CDR3 length: 15 residues. Germline loops: CDR1 SNHLY, CDR2 FYNNEI. The CDR3 nucleotides are TGTGCCAGCAGTGAAGAACAGGGCGAGGAATACGAGCAGTACTTC. It encodes CASSEEQGEEYEQYF.

The rearrangement uses TRBV7-9 and TRBJ1-5; 11 bases align to TRBD1. The J segment lost 1 base and the V segment lost 4 bases, leaving 3 bases of the junction unmatched. In germline, CDR1 is SEHNR, CDR2 FQNEAQ (reference sequence). This CDR3 region has 16 residues. The DNA for the CDR3 is TGTGCCAGCAGCTACGGACAGGGGGCGAGCAATCAGCCCCAGCATTTT. Its protein is CASSYGQGASNQPQHF.

This clonotype was observed many times. The V gene is TRBV29-1, the J gene TRBJ2-3; no clear D gene. CDR3 length: 14 residues. Per germline, CDR1 SQVTM and CDR2 ANQGSEA. Trimming cost V 2 bases and J 1 base, with 10 bases left between them. This CDR3 reads CSVESDGRTDTQYF. CDR3 DNA sequence: TGCAGCGTTGAAAGTGACGGCCGCACAGATACGCAGTATTTT.

In this sample, this clonotype turned up many times. This chain links TRBV7-8 with TRBJ2-1, with 8 bases fitting TRBD2. Trimming took 1 base from V and 6 from J; bases not matched to a gene: 5. CDR1 is SGHVS and CDR2 is FQNEAQ in the germline V gene. The length of the CDR3 is 15 residues. The CDR3 DNA follows: TGTGCCAGCAGCTTAGAGGGACTAGGACTCAATGAGCAGTTCTTC. It yields the protein CASSLEGLGLNEQFF.

In this sample, this clonotype turned up many times. This rearrangement joins TRBV7-9 to TRBJ2-1; tentative D call: TRBD2 (5 bases). Germline-derived CDR1 and CDR2 are SEHNR and FQNEAQ (reference sequence). Deletions cut 5 bases from V and 0 bases from J, with 14 bases between. This CDR3 region has 16 residues. The CDR3 loop is CASSLWTSSSYNEQFF. The CDR3 DNA is TGTGCCAGCAGCCTATGGACTTCGAGCTCCTACAATGAGCAGTTCTTC.

V usage is TRBV6-1 and J usage is TRBJ1-1, with D possibly being TRBD1 (5 bases). The CDR3 runs 16 residues. The V end was cut by 8 bases, the J end by 10 bases, with 29 bases between. Germline lookup yields CDR1 MNHNS and CDR2 SASEGT. The CDR3 sequence is CASAGGSAEDNIGAFF. The CDR3 bases are TGTGCCAGCGCGGGGGGGAGCGCGGAGGATAACATTGGAGCTTTCTTT.